The 2 T cell receptor beta chains below come from one sample, sequenced in a study of PD-L1 blockade in urothelial cancer. Repertoires were generated with immunoSEQ multiplex PCR, while TCRdb's copy carries only in-frame clones and drops some. The profile covers 100,000 to 150,000 clones, with roughly 83% appearing a single time and 2% to 3% taken by the ten largest. Indicated time point: peripheral blood 6 weeks after treatment start. The source material was PBMCs, sampled around atezolizumab (anti-PD-L1) treatment. These receptors originate from a man aged 50 or older with urothelial cancer.

On this clone itself: This sample also contains other DNA sequences that code for the same CDR3. The V and J genes are TRBV2 and TRBJ2-7, with 7 positions matching TRBD1. Trimming took 8 bases from V and 0 from J; bases not matched to a gene: 1. CDR1 SNHLY and CDR2 FYNNEI come from the germline V gene. The CDR3 length is 12 residues. The CDR3 sequence: CASRQGSYEQYF. The DNA of the CDR3 is TGTGCCAGCCGACAGGGCTCCTACGAGCAGTACTTC. Drawing the rest from reference TRBV2 and TRBJ2-7, the complete variable domain is EPEVTQTPSHQVTQMGQEVILRCVPISNHLYFYWYRQILGQKVEFLVSFYNNEISEKSEIFDDQFSVERPDGSNFTLKIRSTKLEDSAMYFCASRQGSYEQYFGPGTRLTVT.

J is TRBJ2-5 and V is TRBV25-1, with no clear D. This CDR3 contains 13 residues. CDR1 and CDR2 (germline): MGHDK, SYGVNS. V lost 4 bases to trimming and J lost 1 base, with 7 bases between them. Here the CDR3 reads CASSARGQETQYF. In DNA, the CDR3 is TGTGCCAGCAGTGCCCGCGGCCAAGAGACCCAGTACTTC.